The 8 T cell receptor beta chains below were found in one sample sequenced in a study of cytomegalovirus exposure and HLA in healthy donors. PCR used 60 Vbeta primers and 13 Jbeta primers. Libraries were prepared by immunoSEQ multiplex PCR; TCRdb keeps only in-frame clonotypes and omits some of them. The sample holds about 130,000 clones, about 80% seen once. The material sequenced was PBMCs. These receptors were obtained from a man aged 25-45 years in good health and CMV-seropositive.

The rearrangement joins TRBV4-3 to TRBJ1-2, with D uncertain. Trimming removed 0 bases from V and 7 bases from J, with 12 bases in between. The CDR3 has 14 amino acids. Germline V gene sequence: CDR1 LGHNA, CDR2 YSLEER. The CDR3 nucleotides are TGCGCCAGCAGCCAAGAGAAAGGGAGAAGTGGCTACACCTTC. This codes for CASSQEKGRSGYTF.

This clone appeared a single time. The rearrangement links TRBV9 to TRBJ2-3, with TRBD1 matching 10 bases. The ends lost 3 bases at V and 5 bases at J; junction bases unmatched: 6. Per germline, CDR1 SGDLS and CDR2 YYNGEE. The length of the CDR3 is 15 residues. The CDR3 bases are TGTGCCAGCAGCGACTCCGGGACAGGGGTAGATACGCAGTATTTT. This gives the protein CASSDSGTGVDTQYF.

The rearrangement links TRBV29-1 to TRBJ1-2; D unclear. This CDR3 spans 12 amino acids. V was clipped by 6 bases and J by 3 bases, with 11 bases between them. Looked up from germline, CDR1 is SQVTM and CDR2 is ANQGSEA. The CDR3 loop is CSVPHGHYGYTF. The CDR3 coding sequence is TGCAGCGTCCCCCACGGTCACTATGGCTACACCTTC.

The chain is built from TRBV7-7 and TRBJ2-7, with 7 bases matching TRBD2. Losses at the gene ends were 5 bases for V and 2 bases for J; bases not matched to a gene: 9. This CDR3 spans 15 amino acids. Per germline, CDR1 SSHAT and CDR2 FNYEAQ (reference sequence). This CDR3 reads CASSLSGAGTYEQYF. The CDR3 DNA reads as TGTGCCAGCAGCCTCTCGGGAGCGGGGACCTACGAGCAGTACTTC.

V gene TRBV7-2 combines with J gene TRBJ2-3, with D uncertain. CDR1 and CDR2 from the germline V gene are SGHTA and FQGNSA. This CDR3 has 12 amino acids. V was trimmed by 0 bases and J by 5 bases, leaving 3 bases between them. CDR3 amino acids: CASSLARDTQYF. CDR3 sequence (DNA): TGTGCCAGCAGCTTAGCCAGAGATACGCAGTATTTT.

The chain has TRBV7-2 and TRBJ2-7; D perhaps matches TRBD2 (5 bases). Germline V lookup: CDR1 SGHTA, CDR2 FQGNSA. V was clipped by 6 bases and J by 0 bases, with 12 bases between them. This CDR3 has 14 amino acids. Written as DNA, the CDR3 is TGTGCCAGCAGTCTGGGCGGGTTCTCCTACGAGCAGTACTTC. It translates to CASSLGGFSYEQYF. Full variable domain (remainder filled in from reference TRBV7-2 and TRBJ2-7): GAGVSQSPSNKVTEKGKDVELRCDPISGHTALYWYRQSLGQGLEFLIYFQGNSAPDKSGLPSDRFSAERTGGSVSTLTIQRTQQEDSAVYLCASSLGGFSYEQYFGPGTRLTVT.

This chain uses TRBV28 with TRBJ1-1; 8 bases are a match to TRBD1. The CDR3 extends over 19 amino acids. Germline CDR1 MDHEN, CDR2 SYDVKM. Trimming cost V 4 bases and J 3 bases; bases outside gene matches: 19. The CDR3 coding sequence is TGTGCCAGCAGTTCTGAAATGTGGGGACAGGTTCCCTGGGACACTGAAGCTTTCTTT. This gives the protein CASSSEMWGQVPWDTEAFF.

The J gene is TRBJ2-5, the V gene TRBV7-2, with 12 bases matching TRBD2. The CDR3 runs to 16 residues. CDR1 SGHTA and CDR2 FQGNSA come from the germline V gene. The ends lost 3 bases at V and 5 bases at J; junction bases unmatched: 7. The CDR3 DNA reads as TGTGCCAGCAGCTTGTACGGGACTAGCGGGTCCGAGACCCAGTACTTC. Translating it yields CASSLYGTSGSETQYF.